This T cell receptor beta chain was recorded in a study of PD-1 blockade in classical Hodgkin lymphoma. Overall study findings and caveats: Before treatment, TCR diversity in newly diagnosed patients was reportedly lower than in healthy donors. No one has yet defined what causes the repertoire differences, which may be disease activity or prior therapy.

Worth noting for this clone: Its target is unknown.

Only in-frame clones appear in the TCRdb table, and some are missing; sequencing was by immunoSEQ multiplex PCR. The data contain approximately 45,000 clones, roughly 93% of them seen just once; the ten biggest clones take up roughly 5.3%. Time point indicated: newly diagnosed, previously untreated cHL patient sample. Untreated, newly diagnosed classical Hodgkin lymphoma PBMCs were comparators. The CDR3 is made up of 14 amino acids. The germline CDR1 and CDR2 sequences are SGHNT and YENEEA. V dropped 5 bases and J dropped 6; count of bases not matched to a gene: 9. Sequenced input: peripheral blood mononuclear cells (PBMCs). The chain is built from TRBV11-3 and TRBJ1-2; 7 nucleotides align to TRBD1. The TCR originated in a human donor with classical Hodgkin lymphoma. The CDR3 loop is CASSPLTGTDGYTF. The CDR3 coding sequence is TGTGCCAGCAGCCCGTTGACAGGGACTGATGGCTACACCTTC.